This TCR beta chain was sequenced for a study of glioma-infiltrating T cells after dendritic cell vaccination. Study outcomes and limitations: Higher pretreatment TIL content predicted longer progression-free time and survival.

A single count supports this clone. Its antigen remains unknown. The CDR3 consists of 14 residues. The germline V gene has CDR1 MNHEY and CDR2 SMNVEV (reference sequence). Losses at the gene ends were 3 bases for V and 8 bases for J; bases not matched to a gene: 4. The time point denotes: after dendritic cell vaccination, including at tumor progression/relapse. PBMC were collected before vaccination, two weeks after the third vaccination, and at progression. Input was around 2 ug genomic DNA, or all available if less. The PCR used 60 V beta and 13 J beta primers. Libraries were prepared by immunoSEQ multiplex PCR; TCRdb keeps only in-frame clonotypes and omits some of them. The profile shows 70,000 to 90,000 clones, about four fifths of them singletons.

Source: blood, taken after dendritic cell vaccination. The genes are TRBV27 and TRBJ2-1; 10 positions match TRBD1. The TCR was taken from a human donor with glioblastoma. This chain's CDR3 is CASSFGGQGYEQFF. DNA of the CDR3: TGTGCCAGCAGTTTTGGGGGACAGGGGTATGAGCAGTTCTTC.